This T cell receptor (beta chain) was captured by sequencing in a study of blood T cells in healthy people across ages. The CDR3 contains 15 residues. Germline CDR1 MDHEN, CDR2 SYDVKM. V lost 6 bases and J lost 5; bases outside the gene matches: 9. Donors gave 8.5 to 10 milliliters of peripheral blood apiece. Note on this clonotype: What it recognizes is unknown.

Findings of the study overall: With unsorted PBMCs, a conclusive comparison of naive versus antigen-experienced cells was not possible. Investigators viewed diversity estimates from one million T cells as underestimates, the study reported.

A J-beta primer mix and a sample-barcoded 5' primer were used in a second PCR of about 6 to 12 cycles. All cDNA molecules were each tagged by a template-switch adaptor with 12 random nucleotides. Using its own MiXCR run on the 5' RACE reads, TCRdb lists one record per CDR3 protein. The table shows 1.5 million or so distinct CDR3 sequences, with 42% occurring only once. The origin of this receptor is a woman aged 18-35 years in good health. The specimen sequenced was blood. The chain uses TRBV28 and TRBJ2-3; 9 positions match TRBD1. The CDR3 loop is CASSRPTGGKDTQYF. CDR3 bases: TGTGCCAGCAGCCGTCCGACAGGGGGAAAAGATACGCAGTATTTT.